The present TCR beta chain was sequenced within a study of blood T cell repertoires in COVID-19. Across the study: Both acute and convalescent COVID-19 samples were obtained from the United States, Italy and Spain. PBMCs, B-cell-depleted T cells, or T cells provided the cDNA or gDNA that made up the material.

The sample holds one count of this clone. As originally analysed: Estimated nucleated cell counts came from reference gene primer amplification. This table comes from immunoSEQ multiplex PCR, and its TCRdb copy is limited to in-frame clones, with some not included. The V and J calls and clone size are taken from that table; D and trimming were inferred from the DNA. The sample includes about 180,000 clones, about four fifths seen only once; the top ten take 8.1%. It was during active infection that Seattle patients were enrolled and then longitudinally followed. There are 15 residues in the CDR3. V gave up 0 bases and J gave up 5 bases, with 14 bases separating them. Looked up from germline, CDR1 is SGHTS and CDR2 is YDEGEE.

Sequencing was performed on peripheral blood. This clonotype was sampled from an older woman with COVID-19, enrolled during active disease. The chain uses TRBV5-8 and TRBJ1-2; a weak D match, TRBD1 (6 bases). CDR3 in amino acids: CASSLGGGWTYGYTF. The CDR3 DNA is TGTGCCAGCAGCTTGGGGGGGGGCTGGACTTATGGCTACACCTTC.